Listed here are 9 T cell receptor beta chains from one sample, sequenced in a study of T cells in Graves' hyperthyroidism and ophthalmopathy. Authors of the study amplified TCR beta CDR3 regions from RNA transcripts. The HTBI primer set served for first-round RT-PCR of the TCR CDR3. In TCRdb, the multiplex PCR reads were re-called with MiXCR into one record per CDR3 protein. The profile covers over 700,000 distinct CDR3 sequences, with 35% to 40% appearing a single time and approximately 8.7% taken by the ten largest. The specimen was blood. These receptors all come from a man in his late teens or twenties with Graves' hyperthyroidism.

The chain has TRBV5-5 and TRBJ2-7; TRBD1 is a possible D gene (6 bases). The CDR3 is made up of 18 amino acids. In germline, CDR1 is SGHKS, CDR2 YYEKEE (reference sequence). The germline V and J ends were trimmed by 3 bases and 0 bases, with 22 bases remaining between them. The CDR3 spells CASSSPLLTGIHSYEQYF. The CDR3 coding sequence is TGTGCCAGCAGCTCCCCGCTTCTTACAGGGATCCACTCCTACGAGCAGTACTTC. Using reference TRBV5-5 and TRBJ2-7 for the parts outside the CDR3, the full variable domain is DAGVTQSPTHLIKTRGQQVTLRCSPISGHKSVSWYQQVLGQGPQFIFQYYEKEERGRGNFPDRFSARQFPNYSSELNVNALLLGDSALYLCASSSPLLTGIHSYEQYFGPGTRLTVT.

The table lists this clonotype with a few counts. V usage is TRBV7-2 and J usage is TRBJ2-5, with D unclear. This CDR3 has 16 residues. From germline, CDR1 is SGHTA and CDR2 FQGNSA. V lost 1 base, J lost 0 bases, and 12 bases lay in between. Written as DNA, the CDR3 is TGTGCCAGCAGCTTAGTTGAACAGACGTACCAAGAGACCCAGTACTTC. Its protein is CASSLVEQTYQETQYF.

The rearrangement uses TRBV4-1 and TRBJ2-5; D unclear. Germline V gene sequence: CDR1 MGHRA, CDR2 YSYEKL. V was cut by 0 bases and J by 5 bases, with 10 bases left in between. The CDR3 is 14 amino acids. The CDR3 is CASSQEDRGETQYF. DNA of the CDR3: TGCGCCAGCAGCCAAGAGGACCGAGGCGAGACCCAGTACTTC.

As regards this clonotype: This may arise from a read error, as a much more abundant clone is one base away. The gene calls are TRBV19 and TRBJ1-1; 7 bases map to TRBD1. CDR1 is LNHDA and CDR2 is SQIVND in the germline V gene (reference sequence). V lost 3 bases to trimming and J lost 1 base; unmatched junction nucleotides: 2. The CDR3 runs to 14 residues. The CDR3 DNA reads as TGTGCCAGTAGTATCTGGACAGGGAACACTGAAGCTTTCTTT. Amino acid sequence: CASSIWTGNTEAFF.

This clonotype was found once. V usage is TRBV10-3 and J usage is TRBJ1-6; weak D call: TRBD1 (5 bases). This CDR3 spans 13 amino acids. Germline V gives CDR1 ENHRY, CDR2 SYGVKD. V lost 6 bases to trimming and J lost 5 bases, with 8 bases between them. In DNA form, the CDR3 reads TGTGCCATCAGCCAACAGGATAATTCACCCCTCCACTTT. Its protein is CAISQQDNSPLHF.

In its sample, this clonotype was seen a few times. V is TRBV24-1 and J is TRBJ2-3; maybe TRBD2 (6 bases). The V gene's germline CDR1 is KGHDR and CDR2 SFDVKD. The V end was cut by 5 bases, the J end by 1 base, with 6 bases between. This CDR3 has 13 residues. The CDR3 coding sequence is TGTGCCACCAGTGCGGGGGGCACAGATACGCAGTATTTT. It translates to CATSAGGTDTQYF.

The J gene is TRBJ1-2, the V gene TRBV25-1, with D possibly TRBD1 on 5 matching bases. This CDR3 region has 10 residues. Germline assignment: CDR1 MGHDK and CDR2 SYGVNS. V gave up 10 bases and J gave up 8 bases, with 11 bases separating them. CDR3: CAMGGYGYTF. The DNA for the CDR3 is TGTGCCATGGGGGGTTACGGCTACACCTTC.

This clonotype was seen a handful of times. The J gene is TRBJ1-1, the V gene TRBV6-5, with unresolved D. Per germline, CDR1 MNHEY and CDR2 SVGAGI. This CDR3 spans 13 amino acids. The V gene lost 2 bases and the J gene lost 6 bases, with 10 bases spanning the gap. For the CDR3, the DNA is TGTGCCAGCAGTTACGTTATCGGCTCTGAAGCTTTCTTT. It yields the protein CASSYVIGSEAFF.

At least ten counts were recorded for this clonotype. The chain uses TRBV29-1 and TRBJ2-5; D might be TRBD1 or TRBD2, each matching 5 bases. CDR3 size: 13 residues. Germline CDR1 SQVTM, CDR2 ANQGSEA. V lost 5 bases to trimming and J lost 1 base, with 11 bases between them. In DNA, the CDR3 is TGCAGCGTTCGGGGCAGATTCCAAGAGACCCAGTACTTC. Translating it yields CSVRGRFQETQYF.